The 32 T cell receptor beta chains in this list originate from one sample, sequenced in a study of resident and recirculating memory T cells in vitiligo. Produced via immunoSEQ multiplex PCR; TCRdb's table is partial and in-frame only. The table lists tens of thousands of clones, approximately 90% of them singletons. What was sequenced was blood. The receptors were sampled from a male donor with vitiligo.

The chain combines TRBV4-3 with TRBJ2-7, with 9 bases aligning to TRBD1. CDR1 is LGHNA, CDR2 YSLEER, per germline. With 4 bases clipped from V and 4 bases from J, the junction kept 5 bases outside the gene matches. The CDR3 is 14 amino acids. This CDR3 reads CASSRGQGKYEQYF. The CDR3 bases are TGCGCCAGCAGCCGAGGACAGGGGAAGTACGAGCAGTACTTC.

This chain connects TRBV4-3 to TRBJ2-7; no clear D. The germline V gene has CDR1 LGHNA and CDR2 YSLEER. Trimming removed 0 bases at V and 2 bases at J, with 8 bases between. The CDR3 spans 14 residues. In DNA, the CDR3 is TGCGCCAGCAGCCAAGAAGAGTTGACCTACGAGCAGTACTTC. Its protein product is CASSQEELTYEQYF.

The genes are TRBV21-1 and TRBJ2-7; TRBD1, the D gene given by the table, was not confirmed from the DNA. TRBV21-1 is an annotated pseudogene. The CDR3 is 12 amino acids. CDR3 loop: CATAVSSYEQYF. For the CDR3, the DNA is TGTGCCACCGCCGTCAGCTCCTACGAGCAGTACTTC.

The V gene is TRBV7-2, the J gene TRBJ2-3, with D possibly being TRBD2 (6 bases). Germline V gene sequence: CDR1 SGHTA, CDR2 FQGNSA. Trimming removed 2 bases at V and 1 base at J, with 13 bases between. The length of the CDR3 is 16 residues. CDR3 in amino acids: CASSLWPREGTDTQYF. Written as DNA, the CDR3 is TGTGCCAGCAGCTTATGGCCCAGGGAGGGCACAGATACGCAGTATTTT.

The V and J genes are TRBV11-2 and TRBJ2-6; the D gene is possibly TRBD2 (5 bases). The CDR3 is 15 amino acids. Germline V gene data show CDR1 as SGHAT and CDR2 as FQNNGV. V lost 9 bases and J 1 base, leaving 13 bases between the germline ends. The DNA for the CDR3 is TGTGCCAGTTTCCCGAGGGCGTCTGGGGCCAACGTCCTGACTTTC. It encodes CASFPRASGANVLTF.

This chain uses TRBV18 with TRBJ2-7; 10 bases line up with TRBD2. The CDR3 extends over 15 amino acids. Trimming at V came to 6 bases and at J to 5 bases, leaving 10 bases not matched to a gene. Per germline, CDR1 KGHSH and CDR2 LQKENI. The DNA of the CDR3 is TGTGCCAGCTCGTTAAGCGGGAGGGCCCGGGACGAGCAGTACTTC. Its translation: CASSLSGRARDEQYF.

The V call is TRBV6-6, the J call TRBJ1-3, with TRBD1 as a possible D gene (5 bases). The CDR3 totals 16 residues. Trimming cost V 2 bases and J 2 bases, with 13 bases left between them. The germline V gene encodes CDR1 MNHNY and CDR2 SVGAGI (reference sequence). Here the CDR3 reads CASSYDPQGAGNTIYF. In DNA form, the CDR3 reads TGTGCCAGCAGTTACGATCCTCAAGGGGCTGGAAACACCATATATTTT.

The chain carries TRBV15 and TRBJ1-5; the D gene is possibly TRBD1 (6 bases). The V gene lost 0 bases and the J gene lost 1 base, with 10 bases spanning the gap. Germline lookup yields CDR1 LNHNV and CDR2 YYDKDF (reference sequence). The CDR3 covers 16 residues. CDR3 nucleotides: TGTGCCACCAGCAGAGATCGGGGGGGCAGCAATCAGCCCCAGCATTTT. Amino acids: CATSRDRGGSNQPQHF.

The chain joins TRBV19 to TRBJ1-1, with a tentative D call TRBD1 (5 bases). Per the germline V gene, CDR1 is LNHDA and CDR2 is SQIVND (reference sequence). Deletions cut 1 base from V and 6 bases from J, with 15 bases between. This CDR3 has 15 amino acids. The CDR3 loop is CASSIGAGPSPEAFF. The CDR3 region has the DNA TGTGCCAGTAGTATAGGCGCAGGGCCTTCTCCTGAAGCTTTCTTT.

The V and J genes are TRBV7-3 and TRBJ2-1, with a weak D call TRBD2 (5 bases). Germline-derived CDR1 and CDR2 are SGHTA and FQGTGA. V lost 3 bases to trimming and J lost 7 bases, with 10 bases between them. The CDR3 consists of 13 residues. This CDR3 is CASSFGILNEQFF. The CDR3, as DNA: TGTGCCAGCAGCTTCGGGATCCTTAATGAGCAGTTCTTC.

Here the CDR3 DNA reads TGTGCCAGCTCACCAACCCAAGCGGGGGGCCATGGCTACACCTTC. Protein product: CASSPTQAGGHGYTF. The chain has TRBV18 and TRBJ1-2, with D perhaps TRBD1 (6 bases). Trimming took off 2 bases at V and 6 bases at J, with 16 bases between the two ends. The CDR3 consists of 15 residues. Germline CDR1 is KGHSH and CDR2 is LQKENI.

The CDR3 reads CARGRNQPQHF. The CDR3 DNA reads as TGTGCCAGGGGGCGCAATCAGCCCCAGCATTTT. V and J are TRBV19 and TRBJ1-5; TRBD1 might be the D (5 bases). The CDR3 covers 11 residues. V lost 9 bases and J 2 bases, leaving 5 bases between the germline ends. Germline loops: CDR1 LNHDA, CDR2 SQIVND (reference sequence).

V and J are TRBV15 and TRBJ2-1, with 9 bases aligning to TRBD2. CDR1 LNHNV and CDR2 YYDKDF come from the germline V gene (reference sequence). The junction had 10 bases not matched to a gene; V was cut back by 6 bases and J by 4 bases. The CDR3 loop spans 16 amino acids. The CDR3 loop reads CATSQPSGTQYNEQFF. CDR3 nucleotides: TGTGCCACCAGTCAACCTAGCGGGACCCAATACAATGAGCAGTTCTTC.

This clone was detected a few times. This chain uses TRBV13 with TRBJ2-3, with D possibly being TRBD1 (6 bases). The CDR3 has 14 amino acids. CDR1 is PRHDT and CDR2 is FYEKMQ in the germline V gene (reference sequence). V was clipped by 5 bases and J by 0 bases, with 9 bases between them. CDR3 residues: CASSGDISTDTQYF. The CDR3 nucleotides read TGTGCCAGCAGCGGGGACATTAGCACAGATACGCAGTATTTT. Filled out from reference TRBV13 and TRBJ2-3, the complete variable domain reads AAGVIQSPRHLIKEKRETATLKCYPIPRHDTVYWYQQGPGQDPQFLISFYEKMQSDKGSIPDRFSAQQFSDYHSELNMSSLELGDSALYFCASSGDISTDTQYFGPGTRLTVL.

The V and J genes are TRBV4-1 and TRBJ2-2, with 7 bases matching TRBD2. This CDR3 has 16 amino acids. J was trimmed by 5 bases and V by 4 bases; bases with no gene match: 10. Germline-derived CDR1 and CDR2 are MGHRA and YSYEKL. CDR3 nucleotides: TGCGCCAGCAGCCGGATGGGACGCGGGAGTACCGGGGAGCTGTTTTTT. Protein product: CASSRMGRGSTGELFF.

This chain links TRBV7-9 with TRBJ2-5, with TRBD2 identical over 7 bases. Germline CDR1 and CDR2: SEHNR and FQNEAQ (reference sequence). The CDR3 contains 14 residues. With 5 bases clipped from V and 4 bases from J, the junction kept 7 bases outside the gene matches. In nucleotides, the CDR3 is TGTGCCAGCAGCCACCCGGGAGGCGGAGAGACCCAGTACTTC. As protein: CASSHPGGGETQYF.

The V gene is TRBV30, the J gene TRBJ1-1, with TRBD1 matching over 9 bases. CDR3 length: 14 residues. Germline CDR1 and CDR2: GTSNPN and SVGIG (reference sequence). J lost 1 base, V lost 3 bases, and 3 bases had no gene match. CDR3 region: CAWSPGQGNTEAFF. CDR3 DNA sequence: TGTGCCTGGAGCCCGGGACAGGGGAACACTGAAGCTTTCTTT.

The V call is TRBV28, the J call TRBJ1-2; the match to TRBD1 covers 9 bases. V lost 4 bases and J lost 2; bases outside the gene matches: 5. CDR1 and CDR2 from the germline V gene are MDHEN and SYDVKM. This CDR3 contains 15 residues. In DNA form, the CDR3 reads TGTGCCAGCAGTTCCCCGACAGGGGGAAACTATGGCTACACCTTC. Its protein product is CASSSPTGGNYGYTF.

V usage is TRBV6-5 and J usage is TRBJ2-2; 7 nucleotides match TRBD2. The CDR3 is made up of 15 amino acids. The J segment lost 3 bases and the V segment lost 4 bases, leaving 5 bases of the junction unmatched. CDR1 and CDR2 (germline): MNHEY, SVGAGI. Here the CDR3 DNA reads TGTGCCAGCAGTTTTGGGGGGGTTTACACCGGGGAGCTGTTTTTT. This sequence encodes CASSFGGVYTGELFF.

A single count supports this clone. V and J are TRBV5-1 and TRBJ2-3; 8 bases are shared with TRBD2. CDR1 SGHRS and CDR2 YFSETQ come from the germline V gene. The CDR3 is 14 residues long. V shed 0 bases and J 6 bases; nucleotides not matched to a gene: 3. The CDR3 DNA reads TGCGCCAGCAGCTTGGAAGCGGGAGAGGATACGCAGTATTTT. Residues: CASSLEAGEDTQYF.

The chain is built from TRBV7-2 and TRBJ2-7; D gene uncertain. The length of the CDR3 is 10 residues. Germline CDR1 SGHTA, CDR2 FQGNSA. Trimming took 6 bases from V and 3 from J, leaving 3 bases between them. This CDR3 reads CASSNYEQYF. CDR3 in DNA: TGTGCCAGCAGTAACTACGAGCAGTACTTC.

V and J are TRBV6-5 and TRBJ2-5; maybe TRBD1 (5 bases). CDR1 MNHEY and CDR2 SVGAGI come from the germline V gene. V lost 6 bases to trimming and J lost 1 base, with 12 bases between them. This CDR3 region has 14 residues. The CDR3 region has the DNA TGTGCCAGCAGAACGACAGTACTCCAAGAGACCCAGTACTTC. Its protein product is CASRTTVLQETQYF.

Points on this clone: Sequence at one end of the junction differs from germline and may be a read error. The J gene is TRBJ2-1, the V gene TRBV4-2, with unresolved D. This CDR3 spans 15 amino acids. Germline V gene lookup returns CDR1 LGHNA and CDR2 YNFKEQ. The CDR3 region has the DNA TGTGCCAGCAGCCACGACTCCGGGTCCTTCAATGAGCAGTTCTTC. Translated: CASSHDSGSFNEQFF.

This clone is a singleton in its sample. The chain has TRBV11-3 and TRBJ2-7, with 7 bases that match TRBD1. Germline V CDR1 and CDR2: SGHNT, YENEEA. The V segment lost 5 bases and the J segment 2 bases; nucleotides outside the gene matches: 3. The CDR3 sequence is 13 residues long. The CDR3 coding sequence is TGTGCCAGCAGCCGTGGACAGGCCTACGAGCAGTACTTC. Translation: CASSRGQAYEQYF.

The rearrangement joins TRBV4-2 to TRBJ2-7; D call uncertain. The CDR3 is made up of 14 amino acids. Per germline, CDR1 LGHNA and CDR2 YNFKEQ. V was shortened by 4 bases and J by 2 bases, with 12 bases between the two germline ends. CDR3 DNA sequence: TGTGCCAGCAGCCCGGGTCGCCTCCCCTACGAGCAGTACTTC. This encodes CASSPGRLPYEQYF.

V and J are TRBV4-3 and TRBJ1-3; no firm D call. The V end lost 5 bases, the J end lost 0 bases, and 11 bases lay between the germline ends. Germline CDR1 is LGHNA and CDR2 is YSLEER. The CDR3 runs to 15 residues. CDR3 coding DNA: TGCGCCAGCAGCGCCCTAGTCGCCTCTGGAAACACCATATATTTT. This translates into CASSALVASGNTIYF.

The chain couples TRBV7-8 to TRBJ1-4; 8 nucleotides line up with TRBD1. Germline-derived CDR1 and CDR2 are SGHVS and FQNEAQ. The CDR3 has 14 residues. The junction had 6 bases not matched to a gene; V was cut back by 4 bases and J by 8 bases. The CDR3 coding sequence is TGTGCCAGCAGCTCACAGGGGGTAGGCGAAAAACTGTTTTTT. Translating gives CASSSQGVGEKLFF. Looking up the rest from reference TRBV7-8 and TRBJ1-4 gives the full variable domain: GAGVSQSPRYKVAKRGQDVALRCDPISGHVSLFWYQQALGQGPEFLTYFQNEAQLDKSGLPSDRFFAERPEGSVSTLKIQRTQQEDSAVYLCASSSQGVGEKLFFGSGTQLSVL.

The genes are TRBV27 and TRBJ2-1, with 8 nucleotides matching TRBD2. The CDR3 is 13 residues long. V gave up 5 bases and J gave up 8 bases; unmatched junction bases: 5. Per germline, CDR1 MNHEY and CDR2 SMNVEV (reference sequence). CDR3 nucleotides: TGTGCCAGCAGTGGACTAGCCATCTATGAGCAGTTCTTC. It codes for CASSGLAIYEQFF.

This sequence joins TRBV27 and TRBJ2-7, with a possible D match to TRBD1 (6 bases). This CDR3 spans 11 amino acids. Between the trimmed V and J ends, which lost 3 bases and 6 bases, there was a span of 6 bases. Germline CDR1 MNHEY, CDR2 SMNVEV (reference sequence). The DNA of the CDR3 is TGTGCCAGCAGTTTGGGGGCCGAGCAGTACTTC. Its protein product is CASSLGAEQYF.

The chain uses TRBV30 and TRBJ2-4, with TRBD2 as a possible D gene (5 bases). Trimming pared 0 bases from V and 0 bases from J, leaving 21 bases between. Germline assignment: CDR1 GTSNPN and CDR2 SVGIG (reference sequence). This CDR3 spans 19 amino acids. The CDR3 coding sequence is TGTGCCTGGAGTGTATCTCGCATTAGGACTTCCATAGCCAAAAACATTCAGTACTTC. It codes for CAWSVSRIRTSIAKNIQYF. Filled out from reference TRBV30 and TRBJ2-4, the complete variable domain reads SQTIHQWPATLVQPVGSPLSLECTVEGTSNPNLYWYRQAAGRGLQLLFYSVGIGQISSEVPQNLSASRPQDRQFILSSKKLLLSDSGFYLCAWSVSRIRTSIAKNIQYFGAGTRLSVL.

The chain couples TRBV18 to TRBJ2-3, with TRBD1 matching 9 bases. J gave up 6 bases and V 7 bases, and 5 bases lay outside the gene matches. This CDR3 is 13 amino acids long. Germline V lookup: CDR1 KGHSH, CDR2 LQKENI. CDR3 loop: CASLGQGEDTQYF. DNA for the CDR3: TGTGCCAGCTTGGGACAGGGCGAGGATACGCAGTATTTT.

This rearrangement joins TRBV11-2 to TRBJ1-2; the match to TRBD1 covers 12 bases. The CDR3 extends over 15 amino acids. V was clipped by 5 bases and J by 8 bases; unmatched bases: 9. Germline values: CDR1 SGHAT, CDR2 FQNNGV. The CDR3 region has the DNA TGTGCCAGCAGCCCCGGGACAGGGGGCAAAGGAGGCTACACCTTC. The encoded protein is CASSPGTGGKGGYTF.